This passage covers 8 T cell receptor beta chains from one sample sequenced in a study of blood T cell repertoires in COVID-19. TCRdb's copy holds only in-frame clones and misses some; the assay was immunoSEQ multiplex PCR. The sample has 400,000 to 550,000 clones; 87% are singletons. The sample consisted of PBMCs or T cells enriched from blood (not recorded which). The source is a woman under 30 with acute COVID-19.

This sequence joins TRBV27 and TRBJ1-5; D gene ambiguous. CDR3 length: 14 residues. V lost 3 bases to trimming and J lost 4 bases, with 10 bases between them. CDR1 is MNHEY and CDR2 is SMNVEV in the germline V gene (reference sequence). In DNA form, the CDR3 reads TGTGCCAGCAGTTTCAGAGGGTGGAATCAGCCCCAGCATTTT. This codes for CASSFRGWNQPQHF.

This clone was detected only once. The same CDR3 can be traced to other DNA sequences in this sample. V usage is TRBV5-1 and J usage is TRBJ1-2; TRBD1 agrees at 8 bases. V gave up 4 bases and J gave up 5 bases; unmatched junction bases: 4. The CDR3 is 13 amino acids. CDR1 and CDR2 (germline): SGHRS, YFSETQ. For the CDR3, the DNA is TGCGCCAGCAGCAATGGACAGGGATATGGCTACACCTTC. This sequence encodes CASSNGQGYGYTF.

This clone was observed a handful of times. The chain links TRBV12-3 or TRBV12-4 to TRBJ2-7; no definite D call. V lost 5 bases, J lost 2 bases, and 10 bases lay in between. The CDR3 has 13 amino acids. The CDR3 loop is CASSRSLTYEQYF. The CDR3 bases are TGTGCCAGCAGTCGGTCACTAACCTACGAGCAGTACTTC.

CDR3: CASSLIAGTDTQYF. CDR3 DNA sequence: TGCGCCAGCAGTCTTATAGCGGGAACAGATACGCAGTATTTT. This sequence joins TRBV4-1 and TRBJ2-3; TRBD2 matches at 8 bases. Germline CDR1 and CDR2: MGHRA and YSYEKL. With 6 bases clipped from V and 3 bases from J, the junction kept 5 bases outside the gene matches. This CDR3 is 14 amino acids long.

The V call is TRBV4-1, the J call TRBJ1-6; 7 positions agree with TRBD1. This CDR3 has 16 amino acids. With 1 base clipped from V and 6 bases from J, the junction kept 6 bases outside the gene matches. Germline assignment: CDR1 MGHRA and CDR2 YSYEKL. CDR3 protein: CASSQVVPGGNSPLHF. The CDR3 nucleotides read TGCGCCAGCAGCCAAGTCGTGCCAGGGGGTAATTCACCCCTCCACTTT.

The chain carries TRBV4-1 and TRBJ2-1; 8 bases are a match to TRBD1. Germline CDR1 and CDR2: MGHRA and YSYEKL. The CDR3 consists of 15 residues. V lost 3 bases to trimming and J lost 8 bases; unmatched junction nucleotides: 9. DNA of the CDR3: TGCGCCAGCAGCCAGGGTCGACAGGGGCTAGATGAGCAGTTCTTC. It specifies CASSQGRQGLDEQFF.

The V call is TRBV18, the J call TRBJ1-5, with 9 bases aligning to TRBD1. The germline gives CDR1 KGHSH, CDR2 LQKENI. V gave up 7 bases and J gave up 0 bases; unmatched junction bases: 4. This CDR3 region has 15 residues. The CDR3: CASCPGQGSNQPQHF. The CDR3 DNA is TGTGCCAGCTGCCCGGGACAGGGTAGCAATCAGCCCCAGCATTTT.

The CDR3 reads CASSRRVKDYGYTF. DNA for the CDR3: TGTGCCAGCAGCCGCAGGGTAAAGGACTATGGCTACACCTTC. The chain recombines TRBV7-8 with TRBJ1-2, with TRBD1 as a possible D gene (5 bases). Germline lookup yields CDR1 SGHVS and CDR2 FQNEAQ. V dropped 5 bases and J dropped 3 bases, with 13 bases sitting between them. This CDR3 region has 14 residues.